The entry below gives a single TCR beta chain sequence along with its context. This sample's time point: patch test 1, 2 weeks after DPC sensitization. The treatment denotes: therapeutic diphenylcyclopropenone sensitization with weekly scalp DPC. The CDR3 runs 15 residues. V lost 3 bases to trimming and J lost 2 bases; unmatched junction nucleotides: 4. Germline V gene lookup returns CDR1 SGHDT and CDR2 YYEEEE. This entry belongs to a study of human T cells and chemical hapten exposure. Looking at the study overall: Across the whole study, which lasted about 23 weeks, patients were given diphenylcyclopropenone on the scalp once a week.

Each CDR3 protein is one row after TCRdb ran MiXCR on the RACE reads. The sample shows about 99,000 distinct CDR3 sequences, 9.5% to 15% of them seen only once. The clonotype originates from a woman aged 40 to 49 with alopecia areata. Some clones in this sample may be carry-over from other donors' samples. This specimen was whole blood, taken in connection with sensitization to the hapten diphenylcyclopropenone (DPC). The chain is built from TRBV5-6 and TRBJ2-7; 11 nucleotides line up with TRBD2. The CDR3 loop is CASSSLAGAPYEQYF. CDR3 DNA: TGTGCCAGCAGCTCACTAGCGGGAGCGCCCTACGAGCAGTACTTC.